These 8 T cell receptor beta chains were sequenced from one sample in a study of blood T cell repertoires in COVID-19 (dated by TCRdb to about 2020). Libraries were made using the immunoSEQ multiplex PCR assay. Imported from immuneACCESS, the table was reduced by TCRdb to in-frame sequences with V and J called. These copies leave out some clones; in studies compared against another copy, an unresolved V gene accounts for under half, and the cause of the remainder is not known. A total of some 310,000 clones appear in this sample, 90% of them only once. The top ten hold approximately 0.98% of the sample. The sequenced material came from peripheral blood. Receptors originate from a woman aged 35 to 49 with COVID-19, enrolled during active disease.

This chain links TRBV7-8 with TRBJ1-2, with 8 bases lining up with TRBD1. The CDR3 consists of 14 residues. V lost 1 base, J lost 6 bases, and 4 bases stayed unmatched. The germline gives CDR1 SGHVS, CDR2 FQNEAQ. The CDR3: CASSLEGTGDGYTF. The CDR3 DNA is TGTGCCAGCAGCTTAGAGGGGACAGGAGATGGCTACACCTTC.

The CDR3 DNA follows: TGTGCCAGCAGCTCAAACACAGATACGCAGTATTTT. This codes for CASSSNTDTQYF. The V call is TRBV7-9, the J call TRBJ2-3; D is unresolved. Germline-derived CDR1 and CDR2 are SEHNR and FQNEAQ (reference sequence). The CDR3 runs to 12 residues. Deletions cut 4 bases from V and 2 bases from J, with 4 bases between.

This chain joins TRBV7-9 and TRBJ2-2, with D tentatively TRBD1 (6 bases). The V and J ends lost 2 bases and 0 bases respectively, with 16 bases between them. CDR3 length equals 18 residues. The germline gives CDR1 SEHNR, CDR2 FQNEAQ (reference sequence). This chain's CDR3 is CASSLSIRTVTNTGELFF. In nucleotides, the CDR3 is TGTGCCAGCAGCTTATCCATTCGGACAGTAACGAACACCGGGGAGCTGTTTTTT.

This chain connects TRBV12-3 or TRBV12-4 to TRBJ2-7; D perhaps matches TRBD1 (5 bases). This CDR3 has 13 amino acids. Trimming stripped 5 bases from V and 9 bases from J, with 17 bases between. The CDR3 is CASSLRQSTGQYF. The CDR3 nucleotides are TGTGCCAGCAGTCTCCGACAGAGCACCGGGCAGTACTTC.

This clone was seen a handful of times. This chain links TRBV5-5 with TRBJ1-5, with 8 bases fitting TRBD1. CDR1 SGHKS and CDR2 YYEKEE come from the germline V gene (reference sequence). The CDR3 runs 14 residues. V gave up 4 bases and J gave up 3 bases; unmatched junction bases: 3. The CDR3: CASSGGQVNQPQHF. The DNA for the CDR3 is TGTGCCAGCAGCGGGGGACAGGTCAATCAGCCCCAGCATTTT.

The CDR3 loop is CASSPTSGQARNQPQHF. CDR3 DNA: TGTGCCAGCAGCCCTACATCTGGACAAGCGCGCAATCAGCCCCAGCATTTT. The chain employs TRBV28 and TRBJ1-5; D might be TRBD1 (5 bases). CDR1 is MDHEN and CDR2 is SYDVKM in the germline V gene. Trimming removed 6 bases from V and 2 bases from J, with 20 bases in between. This CDR3 is built from 17 residues.

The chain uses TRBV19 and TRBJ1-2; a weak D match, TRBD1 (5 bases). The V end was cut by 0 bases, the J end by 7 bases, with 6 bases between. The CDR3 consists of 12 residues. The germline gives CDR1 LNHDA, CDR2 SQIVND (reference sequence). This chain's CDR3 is CASSIDGGGYTF. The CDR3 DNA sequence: TGTGCCAGTAGTATAGACGGGGGTGGCTACACCTTC.

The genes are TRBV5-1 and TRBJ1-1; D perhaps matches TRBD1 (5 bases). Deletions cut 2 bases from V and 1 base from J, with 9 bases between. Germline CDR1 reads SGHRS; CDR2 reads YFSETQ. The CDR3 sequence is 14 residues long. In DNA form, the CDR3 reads TGCGCCAGCAGCTTTGGGGCCGCGAACACTGAAGCTTTCTTT. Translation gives CASSFGAANTEAFF.